This record covers a single T cell receptor beta chain. CDR1 GTSNPN and CDR2 SVGIG come from the germline V gene (reference sequence). With 0 bases clipped from V and 4 bases from J, the junction kept 8 bases outside the gene matches. The CDR3 has 15 residues. The data belong to a study of blood T cell repertoires in COVID-19. On the study more broadly: Collection of acute and convalescent COVID-19 samples took place in the United States, Italy and Spain. The cDNA or gDNA used as material had been derived from T cells, B-cell-depleted T cells, or PBMCs.

Seattle-derived patients entered the study during active infection and were followed longitudinally. In the study's own analysis: Amplification with reference gene primers provided the estimates of nucleated cell counts. Profiling relied on immunoSEQ multiplex PCR, and the TCRdb table lists in-frame clones only, not all of them. For V, J and clone size, that table is used; D and trimming come from the DNA. Altogether hundreds of thousands of clones are present, approximately 89% being singletons, with the ten largest covering 1.5% to 2%. This TCR was recovered from a woman between 25 and 40 years old with COVID-19, enrolled during active disease. The sequenced material came from peripheral blood. The gene calls are TRBV30 and TRBJ1-2, with 7 nucleotides matching TRBD1. This CDR3 reads CAWSVGTGESYGYTF. The CDR3 nucleotides read TGTGCCTGGAGTGTAGGAACAGGGGAGAGCTATGGCTACACCTTC.